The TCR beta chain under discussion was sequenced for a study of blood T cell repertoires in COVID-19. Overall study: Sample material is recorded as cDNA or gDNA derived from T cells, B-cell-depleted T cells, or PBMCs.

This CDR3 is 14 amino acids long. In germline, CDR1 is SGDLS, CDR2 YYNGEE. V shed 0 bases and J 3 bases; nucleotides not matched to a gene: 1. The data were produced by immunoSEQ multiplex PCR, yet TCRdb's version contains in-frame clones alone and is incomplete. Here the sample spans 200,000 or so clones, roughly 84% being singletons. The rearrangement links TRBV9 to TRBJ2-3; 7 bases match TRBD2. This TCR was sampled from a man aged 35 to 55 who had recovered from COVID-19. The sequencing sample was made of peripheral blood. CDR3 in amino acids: CASSVGTRTDTQYF. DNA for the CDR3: TGTGCCAGCAGCGTAGGGACTAGAACAGATACGCAGTATTTT.